The rows below give T cell receptor beta chains drawn from one sample of a study of blood T cell repertoires in COVID-19. The data were produced by immunoSEQ multiplex PCR, yet TCRdb's version contains in-frame clones alone and is incomplete. This sample carries 150,000 or so clones, approximately 81% of them seen once, and the ten largest clones take roughly 6%. Sample: PBMCs or T cells enriched from blood (not recorded which). These TCRs come from a woman in her thirties or forties with acute COVID-19. CDR3s include the opening cysteine and the closing phenylalanine or tryptophan. The D gene is left open where the match is weak. For some rows the clone size is stated as once, few or many, or as a class when expanded; others skip it.

J gene: TRBJ2-2
V gene: TRBV2
D gene: TRBD2
clone size: few
CDR3 protein: CASRSGTSGRSTGELFF
CDR3 DNA: TGTGCCAGCAGGTCCGGGACTAGCGGGAGGAGTACCGGGGAGCTGTTTTTT

J gene: TRBJ2-3
V gene: TRBV29-1
D gene: .
clone size: .
CDR3 protein: CSVELFTDTQYF
CDR3 DNA: TGCAGCGTTGAACTATTCACAGATACGCAGTATTTT

J gene: TRBJ2-1
V gene: TRBV5-8
D gene: TRBD2
clone size: .
CDR3 protein: CASGWTSSNEQFF
CDR3 DNA: TGTGCCAGCGGTTGGACTAGCAGCAATGAGCAGTTCTTC

J gene: TRBJ1-1
V gene: TRBV6-1
D gene: .
clone size: few
CDR3 protein: CASSESFTGKAFF
CDR3 DNA: TGTGCCAGCAGTGAATCATTCACAGGTAAAGCTTTCTTT

J gene: TRBJ2-1
V gene: TRBV19
D gene: .
clone size: .
CDR3 protein: CASSTYHEQFF
CDR3 DNA: TGTGCCAGTAGCACATATCATGAGCAGTTCTTC

J gene: TRBJ1-2
V gene: TRBV20-1
D gene: TRBD1
clone size: .
CDR3 protein: CSAAQGVGYTF
CDR3 DNA: TGCAGTGCTGCCCAGGGGGTTGGCTACACCTTC

J gene: TRBJ2-2
V gene: TRBV9
D gene: TRBD2
clone size: .
CDR3 protein: CASSLAVNTGELFF
CDR3 DNA: TGTGCCAGCAGCCTAGCGGTAAACACCGGGGAGCTGTTTTTT

J gene: TRBJ1-2
V gene: TRBV28
D gene: .
clone size: .
CDR3 protein: CASSLSGGGASNYGYTF
CDR3 DNA: TGTGCCAGCAGTTTATCCGGCGGGGGGGCATCGAACTATGGCTACACCTTC

J gene: TRBJ2-2
V gene: TRBV5-6
D gene: .
clone size: few
CDR3 protein: CASSLAALANTGELFF
CDR3 DNA: TGTGCCAGCAGCTTGGCCGCTCTAGCGAACACCGGGGAGCTGTTTTTT

J gene: TRBJ2-3
V gene: TRBV6-5
D gene: .
clone size: .
CDR3 protein: CASSPGPDTQYF
CDR3 DNA: TGTGCCAGCAGTCCAGGCCCAGATACGCAGTATTTT

J gene: TRBJ2-1
V gene: TRBV18
D gene: TRBD2
clone size: once
CDR3 protein: CASSPLAGAYNEQFF
CDR3 DNA: TGTGCCAGCTCACCGCTAGCGGGGGCCTACAATGAGCAGTTCTTC

J gene: TRBJ2-1
V gene: TRBV18
D gene: TRBD2
clone size: .
CDR3 protein: CASSPTSGGDNEQFF
CDR3 DNA: TGTGCCAGCTCACCGACTAGCGGGGGTGATAATGAGCAGTTCTTC

J gene: TRBJ2-7
V gene: TRBV19
D gene: TRBD1
clone size: .
CDR3 protein: CASSIDSGTGYNEQYF
CDR3 DNA: TGTGCCAGTAGTATAGATTCCGGGACAGGTTATAACGAGCAGTACTTC

J gene: TRBJ2-3
V gene: TRBV11-2
D gene: .
clone size: .
CDR3 protein: CASSDYVRGSDTQYF
CDR3 DNA: TGTGCCAGCAGTGACTATGTGCGGGGATCAGATACGCAGTATTTT

J gene: TRBJ2-1
V gene: TRBV19
D gene: .
clone size: .
CDR3 protein: CASNRGGPSSYNEQFF
CDR3 DNA: TGTGCCAGTAATCGAGGCGGGCCGAGCTCCTACAATGAGCAGTTCTTC

J gene: TRBJ2-5
V gene: TRBV5-8
D gene: .
clone size: .
CDR3 protein: CASSLEGALQETQYF
CDR3 DNA: TGTGCCAGCAGCTTGGAGGGAGCTCTCCAAGAGACCCAGTACTTC

J gene: TRBJ2-1
V gene: TRBV4-1
D gene: TRBD2
clone size: .
CDR3 protein: CASRPGLAGVDEQFF
CDR3 DNA: TGCGCCAGCAGGCCCGGCCTAGCGGGAGTTGACGAGCAGTTCTTC

J gene: TRBJ1-1
V gene: TRBV3-1/TRBV3-2
D gene: .
clone size: .
CDR3 protein: CASGQRLGNTEAFF
CDR3 DNA: TGTGCCAGCGGACAACGTTTGGGGAACACTGAAGCTTTCTTT

J gene: TRBJ1-5
V gene: TRBV7-2
D gene: .
clone size: .
CDR3 protein: CASSLYTDYPQHF
CDR3 DNA: TGTGCCAGCAGCTTATACACCGATTATCCCCAGCATTTT

J gene: TRBJ2-1
V gene: TRBV7-8
D gene: .
clone size: .
CDR3 protein: CASSLVGGASPYNEQFF
CDR3 DNA: TGTGCCAGCAGCTTAGTTGGGGGGGCATCCCCCTACAATGAGCAGTTCTTC

J gene: TRBJ1-1
V gene: TRBV29-1
D gene: TRBD1
clone size: .
CDR3 protein: CSVDQGTGVTEAFF
CDR3 DNA: TGCAGCGTTGATCAGGGGACAGGGGTCACTGAAGCTTTCTTT

J gene: TRBJ2-1
V gene: TRBV6-5
D gene: TRBD1
clone size: .
CDR3 protein: CASSSPRGLEQFF
CDR3 DNA: TGTGCCAGCAGTTCCCCCAGGGGGCTTGAGCAGTTCTTC

J gene: TRBJ1-5
V gene: TRBV25-1
D gene: .
clone size: .
CDR3 protein: CASSSGTLNQPQHF
CDR3 DNA: TGTGCCAGCAGTTCCGGGACACTGAATCAGCCCCAGCATTTT

J gene: TRBJ2-7
V gene: TRBV5-1
D gene: TRBD2
clone size: .
CDR3 protein: CASSSIAGNDEQYF
CDR3 DNA: TGCGCCAGCAGCTCCATAGCGGGAAACGACGAGCAGTACTTC

J gene: TRBJ2-2
V gene: TRBV11-1
D gene: .
clone size: .
CDR3 protein: CASSLPRFANTGELFF
CDR3 DNA: TGTGCCAGCAGCCTCCCTCGTTTCGCGAACACCGGGGAGCTGTTTTTT

J gene: TRBJ2-3
V gene: TRBV27
D gene: TRBD2
clone size: .
CDR3 protein: CASTTGTSRDTQYF
CDR3 DNA: TGTGCCAGCACCACCGGGACTAGCAGAGATACGCAGTATTTT

J gene: TRBJ1-1
V gene: TRBV6-5
D gene: .
clone size: .
CDR3 protein: CASSFDSGRTEAFF
CDR3 DNA: TGTGCCAGCAGTTTCGACAGCGGGAGGACTGAAGCTTTCTTT

J gene: TRBJ2-7
V gene: TRBV3-1/TRBV3-2
D gene: TRBD1
clone size: .
CDR3 protein: CASSRGQEVLYEQYF
CDR3 DNA: TGTGCCAGCAGCCGAGGACAGGAAGTACTCTACGAGCAGTACTTC

J gene: TRBJ2-5
V gene: TRBV14
D gene: .
clone size: .
CDR3 protein: CASSPPGAGFQETQYF
CDR3 DNA: TGTGCCAGCAGCCCCCCGGGAGCGGGTTTCCAAGAGACCCAGTACTTC

J gene: TRBJ1-3
V gene: TRBV7-9
D gene: TRBD1
clone size: .
CDR3 protein: CASSWDRDSGNTIYF
CDR3 DNA: TGTGCCAGCAGCTGGGACAGGGACTCTGGAAACACCATATATTTT

J gene: TRBJ2-5
V gene: TRBV2
D gene: TRBD2
clone size: .
CDR3 protein: CASRGSGKGETQYF
CDR3 DNA: TGTGCCAGCAGGGGTAGCGGGAAGGGAGAGACCCAGTACTTC

J gene: TRBJ1-1
V gene: TRBV7-2
D gene: .
clone size: .
CDR3 protein: CASSGHRANTEAFF
CDR3 DNA: TGTGCCAGCAGCGGACACAGGGCGAACACTGAAGCTTTCTTT

J gene: TRBJ2-1
V gene: TRBV7-9
D gene: TRBD2
clone size: .
CDR3 protein: CASSLVATSGTDYNEQFF
CDR3 DNA: TGTGCCAGCAGCTTAGTTGCGACTAGCGGGACCGACTACAATGAGCAGTTCTTC

J gene: TRBJ2-7
V gene: TRBV14
D gene: TRBD1
clone size: once
CDR3 protein: CASSPQGTGGEQYF
CDR3 DNA: TGTGCCAGCAGCCCTCAGGGGACAGGCGGCGAGCAGTACTTC

J gene: TRBJ1-1
V gene: TRBV18
D gene: .
clone size: .
CDR3 protein: CASSQTNGNTEAFF
CDR3 DNA: TGTGCCAGCTCACAAACCAACGGGAACACTGAAGCTTTCTTT

J gene: TRBJ2-5
V gene: TRBV5-6
D gene: TRBD2
clone size: .
CDR3 protein: CASSFGRSETQYF
CDR3 DNA: TGTGCCAGCAGCTTCGGGAGGAGTGAGACCCAGTACTTC

J gene: TRBJ1-5
V gene: TRBV2
D gene: .
clone size: .
CDR3 protein: CASSEESSSNQPQHF
CDR3 DNA: TGTGCCAGCAGTGAAGAATCTAGCAGCAATCAGCCCCAGCATTTT

J gene: TRBJ2-3
V gene: TRBV5-6
D gene: TRBD2
clone size: .
CDR3 protein: CASSPAGGDTQYF
CDR3 DNA: TGTGCCAGCAGCCCAGCGGGGGGGGATACGCAGTATTTT

J gene: TRBJ2-5
V gene: TRBV15
D gene: .
clone size: .
CDR3 protein: CATSRDPPTGFRETQYF
CDR3 DNA: TGTGCCACCAGCAGAGATCCGCCCACAGGTTTTCGGGAGACCCAGTACTTC

J gene: TRBJ1-5
V gene: TRBV5-4
D gene: .
clone size: .
CDR3 protein: CASSLDGLSNQPQHF
CDR3 DNA: TGTGCCAGCAGCTTGGATGGACTCAGCAATCAGCCCCAGCATTTT

J gene: TRBJ1-2
V gene: TRBV7-2
D gene: TRBD1
clone size: .
CDR3 protein: CASSLGPTGGYGYTF
CDR3 DNA: TGTGCCAGCAGCTTAGGCCCGACAGGGGGCTATGGCTACACCTTC

J gene: TRBJ2-2
V gene: TRBV7-7
D gene: TRBD1
clone size: .
CDR3 protein: CASSPDRGTGELFF
CDR3 DNA: TGTGCTAGCAGTCCGGACAGGGGGACCGGGGAGCTGTTTTTT

J gene: TRBJ2-1
V gene: TRBV5-1
D gene: TRBD2
clone size: .
CDR3 protein: CASSLEGTSVYNEQFF
CDR3 DNA: TGCGCCAGCAGCTTGGAAGGGACTAGCGTTTACAATGAGCAGTTCTTC

J gene: TRBJ1-2
V gene: TRBV6-1
D gene: .
clone size: .
CDR3 protein: CASSESRIGYGYTF
CDR3 DNA: TGTGCCAGCAGTGAATCCCGAATCGGCTATGGCTACACCTTC

J gene: TRBJ1-1
V gene: TRBV11-3
D gene: TRBD1
clone size: .
CDR3 protein: CASSLFGTGATEAFF
CDR3 DNA: TGTGCCAGCAGCTTATTCGGGACAGGGGCAACTGAAGCTTTCTTT

J gene: TRBJ1-2
V gene: TRBV29-1
D gene: .
clone size: .
CDR3 protein: CSVGGQEEEEGYGYTF
CDR3 DNA: TGCAGCGTTGGGGGGCAGGAGGAAGAAGAAGGCTATGGCTACACCTTC

J gene: TRBJ2-1
V gene: TRBV9
D gene: TRBD1
clone size: .
CDR3 protein: CASSAWGLGTVEQFF
CDR3 DNA: TGTGCCAGCAGCGCCTGGGGGCTTGGGACAGTTGAGCAGTTCTTC

J gene: TRBJ1-2
V gene: TRBV6-5
D gene: .
clone size: .
CDR3 protein: CASSYGGVYGYTF
CDR3 DNA: TGTGCCAGCAGTTATGGAGGGGTCTATGGCTACACCTTC

J gene: TRBJ1-1
V gene: TRBV3-1/TRBV3-2
D gene: .
clone size: .
CDR3 protein: CASSRHYTEAFF
CDR3 DNA: TGTGCCAGCAGCCGACACTACACTGAAGCTTTCTTT

J gene: TRBJ2-1
V gene: TRBV27
D gene: TRBD2
clone size: few
CDR3 protein: CASSLLGTSGREFYNEQFF
CDR3 DNA: TGTGCCAGCAGTTTACTCGGGACTAGCGGGAGAGAATTCTACAATGAGCAGTTCTTC

J gene: TRBJ2-5
V gene: TRBV10-1
D gene: TRBD2
clone size: .
CDR3 protein: CASSAGTSGKDETQYF
CDR3 DNA: TGCGCCAGCAGCGCCGGGACTAGCGGGAAAGACGAGACCCAGTACTTC

J gene: TRBJ1-6
V gene: TRBV2
D gene: .
clone size: .
CDR3 protein: CASIDSGRVVSPLHF
CDR3 DNA: TGTGCCAGCATCGATTCCGGCAGGGTAGTCTCACCCCTCCACTTT

J gene: TRBJ1-1
V gene: TRBV29-1
D gene: TRBD1
clone size: .
CDR3 protein: CSVDGQVVPEAFF
CDR3 DNA: TGCAGCGTTGACGGACAGGTCGTCCCTGAAGCTTTCTTT